The clone carrying this T cell receptor (beta chain) was detected only a few times. Its specificity is unknown. Investigators excluded patients with uncontrolled infection, other autoimmune disease, pregnancy or lactation. Fresh peripheral blood, under 11 ml, yielded the PBMCs. This specimen belongs to a study of T cells in Graves' hyperthyroidism and ophthalmopathy. The study's findings and limits: Most clonotypes that expanded in the thyroid above 0.001 also showed up in blood.

RNA transcripts provided the source from which TCR beta CDR3 regions were amplified. HTBI primers drove first-round RT-PCR of the TCR CDR3. TCRdb re-analysed the multiplex PCR reads in MiXCR, keeping a single row per CDR3 protein. The sample holds about 380,000 distinct CDR3 sequences, roughly 13% seen once. The V gene's germline CDR1 is MNHEY and CDR2 SMNVEV (reference sequence). Between the trimmed V and J ends, which lost 6 bases and 8 bases, there was a span of 16 bases. The CDR3 runs 14 residues. Material for sequencing was blood. The rearrangement joins TRBV27 to TRBJ1-4; possible D gene TRBD1, 5 bases. This TCR came from a man aged 25-45 years with Graves' hyperthyroidism that later progressed to Graves' ophthalmopathy. Written as DNA, the CDR3 is TGTGCCAGCAGCCCTGATTGGGGGTACGAAAAACTGTTTTTT. It is translated as CASSPDWGYEKLFF.